This T cell receptor beta chain was identified during a study of blood T cells in healthy people across ages. Overall study context: Template switching retrieved approximately one barcoded beta molecule for each two T cells.

Isolation recovered at least 7 million PBMCs from every sample. Using a J-beta primer mix together with a sample-barcoded 5' primer, a second PCR was run for roughly 6 to 12 cycles. Tagging of each cDNA molecule was performed by a template-switch adaptor with 12 random nucleotides. From the 5' RACE reads, TCRdb called clonotypes with MiXCR, one entry per CDR3 protein. The table includes some 640,000 distinct CDR3 sequences, around 48% detected once. This clonotype was seen many times. Germline CDR1 is LGHNA and CDR2 is YSLEER. The CDR3 is 13 amino acids. Trimming stripped 2 bases from V and 4 bases from J, with 8 bases between.

The chain has TRBV4-3 and TRBJ1-2; weak D call: TRBD1 (5 bases). The origin of this receptor is a woman in her sixties in good health. The sequenced material came from blood. The CDR3 spells CASSQQGSYGYTF. DNA of the CDR3: TGCGCCAGCAGCCAACAGGGTTCCTATGGCTACACCTTC.